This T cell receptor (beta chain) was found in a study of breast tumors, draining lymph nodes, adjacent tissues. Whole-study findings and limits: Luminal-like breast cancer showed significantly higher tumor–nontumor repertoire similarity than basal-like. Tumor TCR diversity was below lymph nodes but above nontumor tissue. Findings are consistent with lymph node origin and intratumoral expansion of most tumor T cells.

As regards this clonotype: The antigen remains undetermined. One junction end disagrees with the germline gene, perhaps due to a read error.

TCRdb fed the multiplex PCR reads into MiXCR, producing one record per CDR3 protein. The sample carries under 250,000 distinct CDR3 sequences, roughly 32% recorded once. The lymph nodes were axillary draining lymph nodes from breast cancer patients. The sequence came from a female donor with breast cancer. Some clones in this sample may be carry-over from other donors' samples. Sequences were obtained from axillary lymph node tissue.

CDR3 loop: CATPWTAGTSGINGQFF. As DNA, the CDR3 is TGTGCCACCCCCTGGACGGCCGGGACTAGCGGGATAAATGGGCAGTTCTTC. The chain carries TRBV24-1 and TRBJ2-1; 13 bases match TRBD2. The CDR3 is 17 residues long. Germline V gene data show CDR1 as KGHDR and CDR2 as SFDVKD.